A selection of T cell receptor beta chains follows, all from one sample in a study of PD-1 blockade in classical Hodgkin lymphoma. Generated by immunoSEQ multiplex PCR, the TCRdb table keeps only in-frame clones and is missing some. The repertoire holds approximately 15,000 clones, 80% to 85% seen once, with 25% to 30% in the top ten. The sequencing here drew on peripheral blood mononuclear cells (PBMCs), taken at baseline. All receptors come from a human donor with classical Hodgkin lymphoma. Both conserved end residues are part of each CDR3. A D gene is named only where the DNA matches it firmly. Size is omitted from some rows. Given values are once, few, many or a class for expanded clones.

TGTGCCAGCAGTGAGACAGGGGGCACTGAAGCTTTCTTT | CASSETGGTEAFF | TRBV25-1 | NA | TRBD1 | TRBJ1-1
TGTGCCAGCAGTTTAACGGTGAGTGAAGCTTTCTTT | CASSLTVSEAFF | TRBV28 | NA | NA | TRBJ1-1
TGTGCCAGCAGAGCTAGCGGGAGACGCGCAGATACGCAGTATTTT | CASRASGRRADTQYF | TRBV6-1 | NA | TRBD2 | TRBJ2-3
TGTGCCAGCAGGGGACTAGCGGACTACGAGCAGTACTTC | CASRGLADYEQYF | TRBV6-6 | NA | TRBD2 | TRBJ2-7
TGTGCCAGCAGCTCCGGACTAGCGGGAGGGCCTTTCGAGACCCAGTACTTC | CASSSGLAGGPFETQYF | TRBV5-8 | NA | TRBD2 | TRBJ2-5
TGTGCCAGCAGGACCCGGGACGGGTCCTATGGCTACACCTTC | CASRTRDGSYGYTF | TRBV6-1 | once | NA | TRBJ1-2
TGCGCCAGCAGCCAAGGGGCCGGGACTAGCAGTGATACGCAGTATTTT | CASSQGAGTSSDTQYF | TRBV4-3 | NA | TRBD2 | TRBJ2-3
TGTGCCAGCAGTAGACAGTATAGCAATCAGCCCCAGCATTTT | CASSRQYSNQPQHF | TRBV6-6 | NA | NA | TRBJ1-5
TGTGCCAGCAGACCCCCTGGACTAGCGGGAGGTCGCCCCGGGGAGCTGTTTTTT | CASRPPGLAGGRPGELFF | TRBV6-9 | NA | TRBD2 | TRBJ2-2
TGTGCCAGCAGTAGGGACAGCGCATCCACGGGCACTGAAGCTTTCTTT | CASSRDSASTGTEAFF | TRBV2 | NA | TRBD1 | TRBJ1-1
TGCAGCGTTGTAAGGACGACCGCCCATGGCTACACCTTC | CSVVRTTAHGYTF | TRBV29-1 | once | NA | TRBJ1-2
TGTGCCAGCACTCCCACTATCCTGTGGAACACTGAAGCTTTCTTT | CASTPTILWNTEAFF | TRBV6-5 | NA | NA | TRBJ1-1
TGTGCCAGCAGCTTTCGGAGGGCCCCCTTCCTGAACACTGAAGCTTTCTTT | CASSFRRAPFLNTEAFF | TRBV7-8 | NA | NA | TRBJ1-1
TGTGCCAGCAGCTGGACGACAGGGGGAGAAGAGACCCAGTACTTC | CASSWTTGGEETQYF | TRBV5-3 | NA | TRBD1 | TRBJ2-5
TGTGCCAGCAGCGATGGGCCGTCTGGGGCCAACGTCCTGACTTTC | CASSDGPSGANVLTF | TRBV5-5 | NA | NA | TRBJ2-6
TGTGCCAGCTCACTGACCGGGACAGGGGGCACAGATACGCAGTATTTT | CASSLTGTGGTDTQYF | TRBV18 | NA | TRBD1 | TRBJ2-3
TGCGCCAGCAGCCAAGGGACGGGGGGCGCAGATACGCAGTATTTT | CASSQGTGGADTQYF | TRBV4-1 | once | NA | TRBJ2-3
TGTGCCAGCAGTTGGAAGGGGAATAACTATGGCTACACCTTC | CASSWKGNNYGYTF | TRBV6-6 | NA | NA | TRBJ1-2
TGCAGCGTTGAGGGACAGGGGTACACTGAAGCTTTCTTT | CSVEGQGYTEAFF | TRBV29-1 | NA | TRBD1 | TRBJ1-1
TGTGCCAGCAGCTCCCCCGCTAGCGGCCACGGGAGGGATGAGCAGTTCTTC | CASSSPASGHGRDEQFF | TRBV11-1 | NA | TRBD2 | TRBJ2-1
TGTGCCAGCAGCCTCGACAGGGGCCCCTACAATGAGCAGTTCTTC | CASSLDRGPYNEQFF | TRBV11-3 | NA | TRBD1 | TRBJ2-1
TGTGCCAGCAGCCCCGACACACCGCGGTATGGCTACACCTTC | CASSPDTPRYGYTF | TRBV5-5 | NA | NA | TRBJ1-2
TGTGCCAGCAGCAGGGTCAACACTGAAGCTTTCTTT | CASSRVNTEAFF | TRBV7-9 | NA | NA | TRBJ1-1
TGTGCCAGCTCACCTTCAGGGACAGATACGCAGTATTTT | CASSPSGTDTQYF | TRBV18 | NA | NA | TRBJ2-3
TGTGCCAGCAGCCAAAGACTAGCGGGAGGGCCGGGAGATACGCAGTATTTT | CASSQRLAGGPGDTQYF | TRBV14 | NA | TRBD2 | TRBJ2-3
TGTGCCAGCAGCAAAGGGGACAGGGTCTCCTACGAGCAGTACTTC | CASSKGDRVSYEQYF | TRBV2 | NA | TRBD1 | TRBJ2-7